The clone carrying this T cell receptor (beta chain) came up a few times. No antigen is known for it. Libraries were prepared by immunoSEQ multiplex PCR; TCRdb keeps only in-frame clonotypes and omits some of them. The sample lists around 56,000 clones, about 80% occurring once. The CDR3 runs 15 residues. The V and J ends lost 1 base and 5 bases, in that order; junction bases with no gene match: 5. CDR1 and CDR2 (germline): SGHTA, FQGNSA. The data originate from a study of OX40 agonist ivuxolimab in advanced cancers. Study context: In this cohort, patients received ivuxolimab, an agonistic anti-OX40 (CD134) antibody. General study results and limits: Also present in some nonresponders was a low level of normalized T-cell clonal expansion. The antigens recognized by the expanded peripheral T cells, that is their antigen specificity, were not determined. Within 6 weeks, CD4+ and CD8+ blood T cells expanded clonally at 0.1 to 3.0 mg/kg.

V usage is TRBV7-2 and J usage is TRBJ2-3; TRBD2 aligns across 8 bases. The TCR sequence derives from an adult with an advanced solid tumor such as melanoma, head and neck, liver or kidney cancer. The source material was CD4+ or CD8+ T cells sorted from blood, sampled in a trial of the OX40 agonist ivuxolimab. In DNA, the CDR3 is TGTGCCAGCAGCTTAGACGGGGGGGCAGGAGATACGCAGTATTTT. Amino acid sequence: CASSLDGGAGDTQYF.